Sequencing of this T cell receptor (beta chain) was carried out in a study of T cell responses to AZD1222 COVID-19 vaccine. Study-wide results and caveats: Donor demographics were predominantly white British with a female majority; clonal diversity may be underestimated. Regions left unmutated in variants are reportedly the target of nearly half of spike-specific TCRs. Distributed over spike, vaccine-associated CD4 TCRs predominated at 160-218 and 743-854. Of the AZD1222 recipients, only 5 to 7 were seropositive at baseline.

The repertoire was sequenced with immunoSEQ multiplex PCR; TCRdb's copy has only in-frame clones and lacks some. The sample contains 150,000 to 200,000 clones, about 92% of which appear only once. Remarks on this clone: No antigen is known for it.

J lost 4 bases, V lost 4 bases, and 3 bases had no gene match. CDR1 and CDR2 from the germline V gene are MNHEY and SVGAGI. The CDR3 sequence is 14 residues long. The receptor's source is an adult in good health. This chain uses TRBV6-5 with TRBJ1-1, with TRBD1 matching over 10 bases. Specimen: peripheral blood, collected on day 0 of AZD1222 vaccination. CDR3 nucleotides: TGTGCCAGCAGTTCGACAGGGGGCATCACTGAAGCTTTCTTT. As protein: CASSSTGGITEAFF.